This is a list of T cell receptor beta chains from one sample in a study of PD-L1 blockade in urothelial cancer. Libraries were prepared by immunoSEQ multiplex PCR; TCRdb keeps only in-frame clonotypes and omits some of them. The data contain 70,000 or so clones, less than 90% of them singletons. The sample consisted of PBMCs, taken around atezolizumab (anti-PD-L1) treatment. These receptors were obtained from a man between 65 and 85 years old with urothelial cancer. CDR3s leave out the opening cysteine and the closing phenylalanine or tryptophan. The D gene is left open where the match is weak. For some rows the clone size is stated as once, few or many, or as a class when expanded; others skip it.

>12|TRBV11-2|few|-
ASSLSLSGNTIY
>14|TRBV9|-|TRBD2
ASSSSAGGGAGELF
>13|TRBV5-1|once|TRBD1
ASSSGQANGYEQY
>14|TRBV7-9|-|-
ASSLAGQSSGNTIY
>13|TRBV28|-|TRBD1
ASTLNRGNSYEQY
>14|TRBV10-2|-|TRBD2
ASSQPRTSGSGEQF
>11|TRBV19|-|-
ASSTGTQETQY
>14|TRBV5-6|-|-
ASSSAPGQGGYEQY
>13|TRBV9|once|-
ARSYRRAGGNEQF
>13|TRBV19|-|TRBD1
ASRLQGISNQPQH
>17|TRBV5-1|-|TRBD2
ASSFPPGTSPVSGSTQY
>9|TRBV19|-|TRBD1
ASSMDRDAF
>14|TRBV27|-|TRBD2
ASSPDLTGGLHEQF
>12|TRBV6-1|-|-
ATDHDRLTYEQY
>15|TRBV4-1|-|TRBD1
ASSRTILGQENTEAF
>13|TRBV7-3|few|TRBD2
ASSYSGSSTDTQY
>14|TRBV14|few|TRBD2
ASSPLSGRRYNEQF
>13|TRBV28|-|TRBD2
ASSSTSGNSYEQY
>10|TRBV28|-|TRBD1
ASRGGQGEQY
>13|TRBV5-8|many|TRBD1
ASSVDRDRNQPQH
>15|TRBV28|-|-
ASTPYSGLSSYNEQF
>12|TRBV2|-|TRBD2
ASIAGGGTDTQY
>12|TRBV5-1|few|TRBD1
ASSLETGDQPQH
>13|TRBV2|-|-
ASSVGGLGNNEQF
>10|TRBV19|-|-
ASSPTFNEQF
>14|TRBV19|-|TRBD2
ASSPGLAWVGSEQF
>9|TRBV29-1|-|-
SALEGNTIY
>9|TRBV20-1|-|-
SARRGGEQY
>12|TRBV7-9|-|-
ASSLSGPKNIQY
>10|TRBV29-1|-|-
SVASGDYEQY
>11|TRBV7-3|-|-
ASSLLQGYEQY
>12|TRBV6-5|-|TRBD1
ASSSRQGRTEAF
>11|TRBV28|-|-
ASIPGWDQPQH
>14|TRBV23-1|-|-
ASSQSRDKGDYEQY
>15|TRBV19|-|TRBD2
ASSFRLAGGPTDTQY
>13|TRBV4-1|-|TRBD2
ASSHRSGDYNEQF
>12|TRBV7-8|-|TRBD1
ASSLAGGENIQY
>11|TRBV5-1|-|TRBD2
ASSLGLVGEQY
>14|TRBV7-9|once|TRBD1
ASSHSQGAGANVLT
>10|TRBV27|-|-
ASSAGGETQY
>12|TRBV18|-|-
ASSPSTGNQPQH
>13|TRBV5-1|-|-
ASSDSGTNTGELF
>14|TRBV27|-|TRBD2
ASSPGGWEPSYEQY
>13|TRBV27|-|-
ASSYSPGQGNTIY
>11|TRBV2|once|-
ASSGPWGGFQH
>16|TRBV2|-|TRBD2
ASRGTSGSGRDQNEQY
>11|TRBV28|-|-
ASSPVRDYGYT
>13|TRBV27|-|TRBD2
ASSYNLAGEAEQF
>13|TRBV6-5|-|TRBD2
ASRRSSGRAYEQY